The TCR beta chain under discussion was sequenced for a study of Ad26.COV2.S vaccination and SARS-CoV-2 variants. The V and J ends lost 2 bases and 2 bases, in that order; junction bases with no gene match: 3. CDR3 length: 15 amino acids. Germline V gene lookup returns CDR1 LNHDA and CDR2 SQIVND (reference sequence). In its sample, this clone was seen once. The assay was immunoSEQ multiplex PCR, and TCRdb's table has in-frame clones only and misses some. The table lists under 400,000 clones, 80% to 90% of them singletons. Described treatment: around 19 received Ad26.COV2.S at low or high dose, single or two shots; several received placebo; per-sample allocation not given. Each sample was drawn 63 days after the first injection (of vaccine or placebo).

The input for sequencing was peripheral blood, taken in a trial of Ad26.COV2.S vaccine versus placebo. This chain links TRBV19 with TRBJ2-1, with 7 bases aligning to TRBD2. The receptor was isolated from a person between 18 and 65 years old who received the Ad26.COV2.S COVID-19 vaccine or a placebo. CDR3 in DNA: TGTGCCAGTAGTATAAAGGCGGGGGCCTACAATGAGCAGTTCTTC. Amino acids: CASSIKAGAYNEQFF.